One and the same sample provided the 4 T cell receptor beta chains below, sequenced in a study of cytomegalovirus exposure and HLA in healthy donors. Primers for the PCR totalled 60 Vbeta and 13 Jbeta. Some clones are missing from TCRdb's copy, which holds only in-frame ones; the method was immunoSEQ multiplex PCR. The table lists about 150,000 clones, around three quarters of them singletons. The sequenced sample consisted of PBMCs. The origin of the receptors is a man aged 40-55 years in good health and CMV-seronegative.

This clone occurred a few times. The chain's CDR3 is CASSLTGSHEQYF. The CDR3 bases are TGCGCCAGCAGCCTGACAGGGAGCCACGAGCAGTACTTC. This chain links TRBV5-1 with TRBJ2-7; 7 positions match TRBD1. Trimming took 4 bases from V and 5 from J; bases not matched to a gene: 6. The CDR3 consists of 13 residues. Germline loops: CDR1 SGHRS, CDR2 YFSETQ.

This chain joins TRBV10-3 and TRBJ1-1; the D gene is possibly TRBD1 (5 bases). V was shortened by 6 bases and J by 1 base, with 15 bases between the two germline ends. This CDR3 comprises 15 residues. CDR1 is ENHRY, CDR2 SYGVKD, per germline. The CDR3 region has the DNA TGTGCCATCAGGACGACGGGACTGAAGAACACTGAAGCTTTCTTT. Protein product: CAIRTTGLKNTEAFF.

The CDR3 is CASSFPSSWHSSAYTGELFF. CDR3 bases: TGTGCCAGCAGTTTCCCCTCCTCATGGCACTCTAGCGCATACACCGGGGAGCTGTTTTTT. This chain joins TRBV28 and TRBJ2-2; perhaps TRBD2 as D (6 bases). The V end lost 3 bases, the J end lost 3 bases, and 26 bases lay between the germline ends. Germline loops: CDR1 MDHEN, CDR2 SYDVKM. The CDR3 runs to 20 residues.

This clone appeared a few times. The rearrangement uses TRBV5-6 and TRBJ2-7; possibly TRBD1 for D (5 bases). Trimming shortened V by 4 bases and J by 7 bases, and 12 bases separated the two germline ends. The CDR3 covers 12 residues. Germline CDR1 is SGHDT and CDR2 is YYEEEE. The CDR3 nucleotides are TGTGCCAGCAGCCAGGGCCCGTGGGAGCAGTACTTC. Encoded protein: CASSQGPWEQYF.